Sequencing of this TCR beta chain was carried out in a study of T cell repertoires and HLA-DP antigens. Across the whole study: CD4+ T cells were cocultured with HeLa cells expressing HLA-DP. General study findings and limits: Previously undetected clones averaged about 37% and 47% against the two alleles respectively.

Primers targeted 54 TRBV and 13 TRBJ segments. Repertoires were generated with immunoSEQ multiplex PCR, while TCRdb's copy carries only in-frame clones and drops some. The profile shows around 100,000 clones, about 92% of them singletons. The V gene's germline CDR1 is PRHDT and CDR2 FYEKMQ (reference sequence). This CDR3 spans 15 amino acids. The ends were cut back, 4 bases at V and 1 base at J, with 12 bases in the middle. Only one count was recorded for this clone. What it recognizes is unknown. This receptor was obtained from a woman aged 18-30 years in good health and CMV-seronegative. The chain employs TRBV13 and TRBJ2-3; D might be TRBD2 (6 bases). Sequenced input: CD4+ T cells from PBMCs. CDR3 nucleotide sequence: TGTGCCAGCAGCTACGGGGGTTTCGGCACAGATACGCAGTATTTT. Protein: CASSYGGFGTDTQYF.